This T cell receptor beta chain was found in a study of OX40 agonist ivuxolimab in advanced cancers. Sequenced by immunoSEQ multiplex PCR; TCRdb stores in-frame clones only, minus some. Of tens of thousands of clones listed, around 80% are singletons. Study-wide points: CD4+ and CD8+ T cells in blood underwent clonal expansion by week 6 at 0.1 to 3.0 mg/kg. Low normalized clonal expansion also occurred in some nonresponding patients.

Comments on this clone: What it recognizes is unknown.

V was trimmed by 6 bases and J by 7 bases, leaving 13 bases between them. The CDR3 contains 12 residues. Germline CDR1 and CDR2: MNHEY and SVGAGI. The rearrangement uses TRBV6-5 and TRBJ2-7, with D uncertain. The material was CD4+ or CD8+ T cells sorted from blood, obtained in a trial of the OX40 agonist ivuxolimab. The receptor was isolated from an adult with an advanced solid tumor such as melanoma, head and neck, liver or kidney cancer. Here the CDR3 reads CASRRSQGEQYF. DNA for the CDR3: TGTGCCAGCAGAAGAAGCCAAGGGGAGCAGTACTTC.